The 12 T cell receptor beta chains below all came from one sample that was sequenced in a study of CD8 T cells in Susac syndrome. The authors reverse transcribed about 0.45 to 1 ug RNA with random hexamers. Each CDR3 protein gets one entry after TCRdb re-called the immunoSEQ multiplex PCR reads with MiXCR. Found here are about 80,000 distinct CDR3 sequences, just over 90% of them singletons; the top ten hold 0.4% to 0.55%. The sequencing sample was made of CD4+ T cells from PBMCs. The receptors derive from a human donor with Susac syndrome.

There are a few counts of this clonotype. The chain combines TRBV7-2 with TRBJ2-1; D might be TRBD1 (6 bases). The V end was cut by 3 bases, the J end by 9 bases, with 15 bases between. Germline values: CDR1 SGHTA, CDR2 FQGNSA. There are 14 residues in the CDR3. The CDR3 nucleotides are TGTGCCAGCAGCTTCCTGACAGGTCCATCTGAGCAGTTCTTC. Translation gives CASSFLTGPSEQFF.

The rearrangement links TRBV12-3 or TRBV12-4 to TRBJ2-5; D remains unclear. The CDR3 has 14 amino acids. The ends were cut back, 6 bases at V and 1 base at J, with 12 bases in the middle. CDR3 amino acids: CASSRQATQETQYF. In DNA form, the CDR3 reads TGTGCCAGCAGCCGCCAGGCCACCCAAGAGACCCAGTACTTC.

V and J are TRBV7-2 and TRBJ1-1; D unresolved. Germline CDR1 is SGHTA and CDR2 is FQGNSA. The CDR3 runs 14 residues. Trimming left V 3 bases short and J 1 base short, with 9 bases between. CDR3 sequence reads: CASSFERGNTEAFF. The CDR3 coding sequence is TGTGCCAGCAGCTTCGAACGGGGGAACACTGAAGCTTTCTTT. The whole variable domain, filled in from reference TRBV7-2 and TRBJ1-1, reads GAGVSQSPSNKVTEKGKDVELRCDPISGHTALYWYRQSLGQGLEFLIYFQGNSAPDKSGLPSDRFSAERTGGSVSTLTIQRTQQEDSAVYLCASSFERGNTEAFFGQGTRLTVV.

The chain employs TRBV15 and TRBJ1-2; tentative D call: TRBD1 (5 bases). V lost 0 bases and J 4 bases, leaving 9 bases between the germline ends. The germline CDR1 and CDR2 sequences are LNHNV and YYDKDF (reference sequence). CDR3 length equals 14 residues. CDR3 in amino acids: CATSRDRDFYGYTF. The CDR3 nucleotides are TGTGCCACCAGCAGAGACAGGGATTTCTATGGCTACACCTTC.

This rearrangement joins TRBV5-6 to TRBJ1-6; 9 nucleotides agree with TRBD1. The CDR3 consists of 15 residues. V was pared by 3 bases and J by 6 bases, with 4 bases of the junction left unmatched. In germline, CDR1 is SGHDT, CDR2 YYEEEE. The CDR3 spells CASSSRTGANSPLHF. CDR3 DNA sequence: TGTGCCAGCAGCTCCAGGACAGGGGCTAATTCACCCCTCCACTTT.

Written as DNA, the CDR3 is TGTGCTAGTGGTTTGGTACTTGGGGCAGGAGGCTACGAGCAGTACTTC. This gives the protein CASGLVLGAGGYEQYF. V usage is TRBV12-5 and J usage is TRBJ2-7, with D tentatively TRBD1 or TRBD2 (5 bases each). The V gene's germline CDR1 is LGHNT and CDR2 FRNRAP. V shed 0 bases and J shed 3 bases, with 15 bases lying between them. CDR3 size: 16 residues.

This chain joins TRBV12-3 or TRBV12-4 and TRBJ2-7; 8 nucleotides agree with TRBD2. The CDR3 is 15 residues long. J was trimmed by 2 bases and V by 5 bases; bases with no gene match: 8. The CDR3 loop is CASSGDGGEPYEQYF. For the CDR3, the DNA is TGTGCCAGCAGTGGCGACGGGGGGGAACCCTACGAGCAGTACTTC.

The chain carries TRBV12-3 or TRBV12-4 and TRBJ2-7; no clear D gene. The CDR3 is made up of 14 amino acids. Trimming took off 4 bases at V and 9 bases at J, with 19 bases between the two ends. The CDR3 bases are TGTGCCAGCAGTTCCTTGGTGCCCCCCCCTGGGCAGTACTTC. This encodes CASSSLVPPPGQYF.

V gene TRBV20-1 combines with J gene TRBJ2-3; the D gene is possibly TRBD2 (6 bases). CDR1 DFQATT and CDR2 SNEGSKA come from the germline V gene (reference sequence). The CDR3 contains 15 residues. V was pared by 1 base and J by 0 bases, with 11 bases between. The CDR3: CSARVSSGSTDTQYF. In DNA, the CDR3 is TGCAGTGCTAGAGTATCCAGCGGGAGCACAGATACGCAGTATTTT.

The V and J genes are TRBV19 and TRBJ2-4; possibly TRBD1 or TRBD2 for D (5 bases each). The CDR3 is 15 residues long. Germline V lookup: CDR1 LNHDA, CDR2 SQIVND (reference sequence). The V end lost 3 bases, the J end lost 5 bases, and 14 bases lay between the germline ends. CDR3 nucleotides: TGTGCCAGTAGTATGCCCAGGTTGGGGGAAAACATTCAGTACTTC. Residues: CASSMPRLGENIQYF.

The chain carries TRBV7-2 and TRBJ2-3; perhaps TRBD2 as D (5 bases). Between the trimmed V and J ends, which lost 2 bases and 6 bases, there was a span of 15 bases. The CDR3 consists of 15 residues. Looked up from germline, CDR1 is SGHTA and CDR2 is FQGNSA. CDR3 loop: CASSLTWERADTQYF. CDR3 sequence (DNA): TGTGCCAGCAGCTTAACGTGGGAGAGAGCTGATACGCAGTATTTT.

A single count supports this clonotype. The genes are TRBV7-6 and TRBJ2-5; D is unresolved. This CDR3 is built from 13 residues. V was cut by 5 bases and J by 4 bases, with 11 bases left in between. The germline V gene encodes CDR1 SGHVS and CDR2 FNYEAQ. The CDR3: CASSPSRRETQYF. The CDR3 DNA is TGTGCCAGCAGCCCATCGAGGCGAGAGACCCAGTACTTC.